This TCR beta chain was documented in a study of T-cell reconstitution after alpha-beta-depleted transplantation in children. In its sample, this clonotype was seen a few times. The TCRbeta library incorporated unique molecular identifiers. TCRdb recomputed calls from the PCR reads with MiXCR, one row per CDR3 protein. The data hold about 400,000 distinct CDR3 sequences, with about a fifth observed a single time. The CDR3 is 13 amino acids. Germline V gives CDR1 KGHDR, CDR2 SFDVKD. Trimming removed 5 bases at V and 5 bases at J, with 9 bases between. The sequence was obtained from a human donor who donated a stem cell graft to a child with acute myeloid leukemia. This chain joins TRBV24-1 and TRBJ2-1; a weak D match, TRBD2 (6 bases). The material sequenced was PBMCs from the stem cell graft donor, taken from the stem cell graft. As DNA, the CDR3 is TGTGCCACCAGTGGCGGGGACCACAATGAGCAGTTCTTC. This codes for CATSGGDHNEQFF.